These 13 T cell receptor beta chains share one sample of origin, sequenced in a study of blood T cell repertoires in COVID-19. Using immunoSEQ multiplex PCR, the repertoire was profiled, and TCRdb retains in-frame clones only, with some absent. The sample includes about 260,000 clones, roughly 88% of them seen just once. Sequencing used PBMCs or T cells enriched from blood (not recorded which). Receptor source: a woman aged 45-59 years who had recovered from COVID-19.

The chain links TRBV2 to TRBJ1-2; D may be TRBD1 (6 bases). The CDR3 has 14 residues. Per germline, CDR1 SNHLY and CDR2 FYNNEI. The V and J ends lost 3 bases and 10 bases respectively, with 18 bases between them. As DNA, the CDR3 is TGTGCCAGCAGTGACACAGGGTCTCGCTACCTCTACACCTTC. Its protein product is CASSDTGSRYLYTF.

This clone was seen a handful of times. This chain connects TRBV19 to TRBJ2-7; 8 bases match TRBD1. Germline V lookup: CDR1 LNHDA, CDR2 SQIVND (reference sequence). Germline trimming cut 4 bases from V and 3 bases from J; bases unmatched to any gene: 8. The CDR3 loop spans 15 amino acids. CDR3: CASSKGQVALYEQYF. CDR3 bases: TGTGCCAGTAGTAAGGGACAGGTGGCCCTCTACGAGCAGTACTTC.

The chain carries TRBV18 and TRBJ2-7; maybe TRBD1 (6 bases). The CDR3 runs to 13 residues. The germline V gene has CDR1 KGHSH and CDR2 LQKENI. Trimming pared 2 bases from V and 7 bases from J, leaving 12 bases between. Written as DNA, the CDR3 is TGTGCCAGCTCACCAGGGACACGCGGGGAGCAGTACTTC. This sequence encodes CASSPGTRGEQYF.

This chain uses TRBV4-1 with TRBJ1-4; D unclear. This CDR3 is built from 15 residues. Deletions cut 2 bases from V and 5 bases from J, with 12 bases between. Germline V gives CDR1 MGHRA, CDR2 YSYEKL. CDR3 in DNA: TGCGCCAGCAGCCAATTAGATAGACTGAATGAAAAACTGTTTTTT. Amino acid sequence: CASSQLDRLNEKLFF.

In regard to this clone: This may stem from a read error, because a much larger clone lies one nucleotide away. The rearrangement uses TRBV19 and TRBJ1-1, with D possibly matching TRBD1 (5 bases). There are 14 residues in the CDR3. The V and J ends lost 1 base and 1 base respectively, with 7 bases between them. Germline V CDR1 and CDR2: LNHDA, SQIVND (reference sequence). The CDR3 region has the DNA TGTGCCAGTAGTATAGGTACAGGGAACACTGAAGCTTTCTTT. Translated: CASSIGTGNTEAFF.

V usage is TRBV5-1 and J usage is TRBJ2-2, with 11 positions matching TRBD2. Germline V gene lookup returns CDR1 SGHRS and CDR2 YFSETQ. Germline trimming cut 4 bases from V and 4 bases from J; bases unmatched to any gene: 6. The CDR3 loop spans 16 amino acids. The CDR3 DNA sequence: TGCGCCAGCAGCCCTCTAGCGGGAGGAATCACCGGGGAGCTGTTTTTT. Its translation is CASSPLAGGITGELFF.

In this sample, this clone turned up once. This chain uses TRBV11-2 with TRBJ2-7, with 8 positions matching TRBD2. Germline CDR1 reads SGHAT; CDR2 reads FQNNGV. This CDR3 has 19 residues. The ends lost 1 base at V and 4 bases at J; junction bases unmatched: 18. In DNA form, the CDR3 reads TGTGCCAGCAGCTTAGTAAGTCCCCTTAATTCGGGGGGGCGTTACGAGCAGTACTTC. This sequence encodes CASSLVSPLNSGGRYEQYF.

V and J are TRBV2 and TRBJ1-5; D is uncertain. Germline V gene sequence: CDR1 SNHLY, CDR2 FYNNEI. The CDR3 has 14 amino acids. The V end lost 4 bases, the J end lost 2 bases, and 9 bases lay between the germline ends. Here the CDR3 reads CASSVVGGNQPQHF. In DNA form, the CDR3 reads TGTGCCAGCAGTGTGGTGGGAGGCAATCAGCCCCAGCATTTT.

V gene TRBV19 combines with J gene TRBJ1-2; 9 bases line up with TRBD1. CDR3 size: 17 residues. Germline V gene sequence: CDR1 LNHDA, CDR2 SQIVND (reference sequence). J gave up 0 bases and V 3 bases, and 8 bases lay outside the gene matches. This chain's CDR3 is CASSMSGQGRSNYGYTF. The CDR3, as DNA: TGTGCCAGTAGTATGTCGGGACAGGGAAGATCTAACTATGGCTACACCTTC. Together with reference TRBV19 and TRBJ1-2, the CDR3 gives the full variable domain: DGGITQSPKYLFRKEGQNVTLSCEQNLNHDAMYWYRQDPGQGLRLIYYSQIVNDFQKGDIAEGYSVSREKKESFPLTVTSAQKNPTAFYLCASSMSGQGRSNYGYTFGSGTRLTVV.

This clone was recorded once. The chain links TRBV18 to TRBJ1-3, with D hard to call. CDR1 KGHSH and CDR2 LQKENI come from the germline V gene. The CDR3 contains 16 residues. V was trimmed by 0 bases and J by 2 bases, leaving 11 bases between them. The CDR3 loop reads CASSPPGMPTGNTIYF. Written as DNA, the CDR3 is TGTGCCAGCTCACCACCGGGCATGCCCACTGGAAACACCATATATTTT.

This clone was detected a few times. The chain combines TRBV18 with TRBJ1-2, with D perhaps matching TRBD1 (6 bases). V shed 2 bases and J shed 8 bases, with 6 bases lying between them. Per the germline V gene, CDR1 is KGHSH and CDR2 is LQKENI. This CDR3 region has 11 residues. The CDR3 DNA is TGTGCCAGCTCACCAGGGGGCGGCTACACCTTC. Protein: CASSPGGGYTF.

V usage is TRBV29-1 and J usage is TRBJ2-3; TRBD2 matches at 10 bases. From germline, CDR1 is SQVTM and CDR2 ANQGSEA. V shed 4 bases and J 1 base; nucleotides not matched to a gene: 17. The CDR3 totals 19 residues. CDR3 amino acids: CSVGPGLAEILRRTDTQYF. CDR3 bases: TGCAGCGTTGGACCCGGACTAGCGGAAATCCTAAGACGCACAGATACGCAGTATTTT.

The CDR3 here is CASSPLAGGATEAFF. For the CDR3, the DNA is TGCGCCAGCAGCCCACTTGCAGGGGGAGCGACTGAAGCTTTCTTT. The chain combines TRBV4-1 with TRBJ1-1; 7 bases fit TRBD1. This CDR3 region has 15 residues. Germline values: CDR1 MGHRA, CDR2 YSYEKL. With 4 bases clipped from V and 5 bases from J, the junction kept 10 bases outside the gene matches.